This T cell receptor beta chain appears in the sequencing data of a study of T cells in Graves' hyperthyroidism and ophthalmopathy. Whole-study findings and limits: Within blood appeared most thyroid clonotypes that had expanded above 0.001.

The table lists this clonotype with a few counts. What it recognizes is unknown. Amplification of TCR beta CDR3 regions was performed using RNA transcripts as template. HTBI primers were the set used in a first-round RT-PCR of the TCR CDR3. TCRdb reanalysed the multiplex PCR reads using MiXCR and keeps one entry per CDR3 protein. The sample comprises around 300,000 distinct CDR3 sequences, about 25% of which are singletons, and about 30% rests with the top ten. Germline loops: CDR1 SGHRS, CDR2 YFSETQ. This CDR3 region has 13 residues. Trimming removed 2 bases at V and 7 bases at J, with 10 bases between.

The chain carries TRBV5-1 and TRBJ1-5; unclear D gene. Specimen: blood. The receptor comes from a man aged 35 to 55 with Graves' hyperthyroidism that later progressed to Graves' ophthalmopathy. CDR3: CASSFERGQPQHF. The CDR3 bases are TGCGCCAGCAGCTTTGAGAGAGGCCAGCCCCAGCATTTT.